Listed here are 20 T cell receptor beta chains from one sample, sequenced in a study of blood T cell repertoires in COVID-19. Data came from immunoSEQ multiplex PCR; TCRdb stores just in-frame clones and leaves some out. The table records 360,000 or so clones, around 89% of them present only once. The sample was peripheral blood. All receptors derive from a man between 18 and 29 years old with active or convalescent COVID-19.

This chain uses TRBV28 with TRBJ1-6; the D gene is possibly TRBD1 (5 bases). V was clipped by 3 bases and J by 14 bases, with 23 bases between them. The CDR3 contains 16 residues. CDR1 is MDHEN, CDR2 SYDVKM, per germline. The CDR3 nucleotides read TGTGCCAGCAGTTTTCCAGGGCCCACTTATACGTTGACCCTCCACTTT. It encodes CASSFPGPTYTLTLHF. Variable domain in full (rest from reference TRBV28 and TRBJ1-6): DVKVTQSSRYLVKRTGEKVFLECVQDMDHENMFWYRQDPGLGLRLIYFSYDVKMKEKGDIPEGYSVSREKKERFSLILESASTNQTSMYLCASSFPGPTYTLTLHFGNGTRLTVT.

J is TRBJ2-7 and V is TRBV11-2; TRBD1 matches 10 bases. With V trimmed by 5 bases and J by 0 bases, 10 bases remained unmatched. Germline V lookup: CDR1 SGHAT, CDR2 FQNNGV. The CDR3 runs to 17 residues. The DNA for the CDR3 is TGTGCCAGCAGCCGCCAAACCGGGACAGGGGTCTCCTACGAGCAGTACTTC. Translated, it gives CASSRQTGTGVSYEQYF. Full variable domain (missing parts from reference TRBV11-2 and TRBJ2-7): EAGVAQSPRYKIIEKRQSVAFWCNPISGHATLYWYQQILGQGPKLLIQFQNNGVVDDSQLPKDRFSAERLKGVDSTLKIQPAKLEDSAVYLCASSRQTGTGVSYEQYFGPGTRLTVT.

The chain links TRBV2 to TRBJ1-5, with a tentative D call TRBD1 (5 bases). The CDR3 extends over 13 amino acids. The V end lost 10 bases, the J end lost 3 bases, and 13 bases lay between the germline ends. Germline CDR1 is SNHLY and CDR2 is FYNNEI. DNA of the CDR3: TGTGCCATACAAACCAGGGACAATCAGCCCCAGCATTTT. Amino acid sequence: CAIQTRDNQPQHF.

The chain uses TRBV6-2 or TRBV6-3 and TRBJ2-2, with D perhaps TRBD1 (5 bases). The CDR3 is 17 residues long. Trimming cost V 1 base and J 3 bases, with 15 bases left between them. Per the germline V gene, CDR1 is MNHEY and CDR2 is SVGEGT. The DNA of the CDR3 is TGTGCCAGCAGTTACTGGAGTAATGCAGGGTACACCGGGGAGCTGTTTTTT. This encodes CASSYWSNAGYTGELFF.

The rearrangement joins TRBV4-2 to TRBJ1-1, with 8 nucleotides matching TRBD1. The CDR3 loop spans 16 amino acids. The germline V gene encodes CDR1 LGHNA and CDR2 YNFKEQ. V was clipped by 5 bases and J by 0 bases; unmatched bases: 8. CDR3: CASSFGQGSVNTEAFF. CDR3 DNA sequence: TGTGCCAGCAGCTTCGGACAGGGATCTGTGAACACTGAAGCTTTCTTT.

The chain links TRBV7-3 to TRBJ2-5; 11 nucleotides line up with TRBD2. CDR1 and CDR2 (germline): SGHTA, FQGTGA. CDR3 length: 15 residues. The V and J ends lost 5 bases and 1 base, in that order; junction bases with no gene match: 3. DNA of the CDR3: TGTGCCAGCAGCCTGGGACTAGCGGCCCAAGAGACCCAGTACTTC. Translation gives CASSLGLAAQETQYF.

The chain links TRBV19 to TRBJ2-2; 7 bases are shared with TRBD2. The V gene's germline CDR1 is LNHDA and CDR2 SQIVND (reference sequence). This CDR3 contains 16 residues. J gave up 4 bases and V 4 bases, and 9 bases lay outside the gene matches. DNA for the CDR3: TGTGCCAGTAGTAACTCCGGGACTATAGGCACCGGGGAGCTGTTTTTT. Translating gives CASSNSGTIGTGELFF.

This chain links TRBV27 with TRBJ1-2, with a weak D call TRBD1 (6 bases). The V gene's germline CDR1 is MNHEY and CDR2 SMNVEV (reference sequence). V gave up 6 bases and J gave up 7 bases, with 21 bases separating them. There are 15 residues in the CDR3. The CDR3 DNA follows: TGTGCCAGCAGCGGCCGAACGATGGGGGCATTTGGCTACACCTTC. Its protein is CASSGRTMGAFGYTF.

The rearrangement uses TRBV7-2 and TRBJ1-5, with 11 bases fitting TRBD1. Unmatched junction bases numbered 4, after V lost 6 bases and J lost 6 bases. Germline CDR1 and CDR2: SGHTA and FQGNSA. The CDR3 extends over 14 amino acids. This CDR3 is CASSRGQGAQPQHF. CDR3 nucleotide sequence: TGTGCCAGCAGTCGCGGACAGGGGGCTCAGCCCCAGCATTTT.

CDR3 protein: CASSQRIDTAYNEQFF. CDR3 DNA sequence: TGCGCCAGCAGCCAACGAATCGACACGGCCTACAATGAGCAGTTCTTC. V usage is TRBV4-3 and J usage is TRBJ2-1; D gene unclear. Trimming took off 2 bases at V and 2 bases at J, with 13 bases between the two ends. Germline CDR1 and CDR2: LGHNA and YSLEER. The CDR3 has 16 residues.

The chain uses TRBV20-1 and TRBJ1-2; D is ambiguous. Trimming shortened V by 3 bases and J by 7 bases, and 18 bases separated the two germline ends. CDR1 is DFQATT and CDR2 is SNEGSKA in the germline V gene (reference sequence). This CDR3 spans 14 amino acids. The CDR3: CSASKRLVEGGYTF. The CDR3, as DNA: TGCAGTGCTAGTAAGCGTCTCGTTGAGGGTGGCTACACCTTC.

The chain carries TRBV4-2 and TRBJ1-2; 7 bases align to TRBD1. This CDR3 spans 14 amino acids. Germline trimming cut 4 bases from V and 8 bases from J; bases unmatched to any gene: 10. Germline V gene lookup returns CDR1 LGHNA and CDR2 YNFKEQ. CDR3 bases: TGTGCCAGCAGCCGCGATGAAGGGGGCGAGGGCTACACCTTC. It translates to CASSRDEGGEGYTF.

The chain employs TRBV28 and TRBJ1-2; D may be TRBD1 (5 bases). This CDR3 is built from 12 residues. Germline CDR1 and CDR2: MDHEN and SYDVKM. The V gene lost 6 bases and the J gene lost 7 bases, with 12 bases spanning the gap. The DNA for the CDR3 is TGTGCCAGCAGCCAGGAAGGGGCTGGCTACACCTTC. Protein: CASSQEGAGYTF.

The chain links TRBV19 to TRBJ2-4, with TRBD1 as a possible D gene (5 bases). Germline V lookup: CDR1 LNHDA, CDR2 SQIVND (reference sequence). CDR3 length equals 15 residues. V was cut by 7 bases and J by 0 bases, with 13 bases left in between. For the CDR3, the DNA is TGTGCCAGTATGGGGCAGCCACTAGCCAAAAACATTCAGTACTTC. Its translation: CASMGQPLAKNIQYF.

The chain links TRBV30 to TRBJ1-3; maybe TRBD1 (5 bases). The ends were cut back, 0 bases at V and 5 bases at J, with 17 bases in the middle. This CDR3 is built from 16 residues. Germline V gene sequence: CDR1 GTSNPN, CDR2 SVGIG (reference sequence). The CDR3 nucleotides are TGTGCCTGGAGTGTCCCTCGTTCGGGGGAGAGAAACACCATATATTTT. It codes for CAWSVPRSGERNTIYF.

The chain joins TRBV19 to TRBJ1-2, with 8 bases lining up with TRBD1. The CDR3 extends over 13 amino acids. V lost 5 bases to trimming and J lost 4 bases; unmatched junction nucleotides: 3. Germline assignment: CDR1 LNHDA and CDR2 SQIVND (reference sequence). The CDR3 reads CASSPDRVYGYTF. CDR3 coding DNA: TGTGCCAGTAGTCCGGACAGGGTCTATGGCTACACCTTC.

The rearrangement uses TRBV6-4 and TRBJ2-1; possibly TRBD2 for D (6 bases). Germline assignment: CDR1 MRHNA and CDR2 SNTAGT. The CDR3 is 16 amino acids. Trimming cost V 7 bases and J 0 bases, with 16 bases left between them. This chain's CDR3 is CASTRRGESSYNEQFF. CDR3 nucleotide sequence: TGTGCCAGCACCAGGCGCGGGGAAAGCTCCTACAATGAGCAGTTCTTC.

CDR3 loop: CASSYDPQGRKYF. The CDR3 region has the DNA TGTGCCAGCAGTTACGACCCCCAGGGGCGTAAGTACTTC. The rearrangement joins TRBV6-2 or TRBV6-3 to TRBJ2-7, with a possible D match to TRBD1 (6 bases). The CDR3 length is 13 residues. Germline V CDR1 and CDR2: MNHEY, SVGEGT. The V end lost 2 bases, the J end lost 11 bases, and 16 bases lay between the germline ends.

The chain uses TRBV11-2 and TRBJ2-1, with TRBD2 matching 7 bases. V lost 5 bases, J lost 4 bases, and 11 bases stayed unmatched. The V gene's germline CDR1 is SGHAT and CDR2 FQNNGV. CDR3 length: 16 residues. CDR3 residues: CASSTPRNSGYNEQFF. The DNA for the CDR3 is TGTGCCAGCAGCACCCCGCGTAATAGCGGGTACAATGAGCAGTTCTTC.

This sequence joins TRBV7-2 and TRBJ1-4; tentative D call: TRBD1 (6 bases). Germline assignment: CDR1 SGHTA and CDR2 FQGNSA. This CDR3 has 14 residues. The V end lost 1 base, the J end lost 8 bases, and 11 bases lay between the germline ends. The CDR3 spells CASSLGWGQEKLFF. In DNA form, the CDR3 reads TGTGCCAGCAGCTTAGGGTGGGGGCAAGAAAAACTGTTTTTT.